This TCR beta chain was sequenced for a study of shared clonotypes between healthy human individuals. Selected positively for CCR7 and CD45RO-negative, naive CD8 cells excluded terminally differentiated effector memory CD45RA+ cells. Investigators spread the genomic DNA of each subset evenly over several immunoSEQ plates. Replicate PCRs run on sorted subsets employed 200 ng DNA, around 31,000 T cell genomes. Assay: immunoSEQ multiplex PCR; the TCRdb copy retains only in-frame clones and omits some. The sample has 2 million or so clones, approximately 95% seen once. Trimming shortened V by 7 bases and J by 2 bases, and 15 bases separated the two germline ends. The CDR3 runs 14 residues. Germline V gives CDR1 SGHNT, CDR2 YYREEE (reference sequence).

The J gene is TRBJ2-5, the V gene TRBV5-4; D possibly uses TRBD1 or TRBD2 (6 bases each). The receptor's source is a man between 18 and 35 years old in good health. The sequenced material came from naive CD8+ T cells sorted from blood. The CDR3 sequence is CASRIGGIQETQYF. The CDR3, as DNA: TGTGCCAGCCGAATCGGGGGCATACAAGAGACCCAGTACTTC.